This TCR beta chain was sequenced in a study of blood T cell repertoires in COVID-19 (dated by TCRdb to 2020 to 2022). At the level of the whole study: Samples from collaborators originated in the United States, Italy and Spain and spanned both the acute and convalescent phases of COVID-19. The prospective study material was composed of cDNA or gDNA derived from T cells, B-cell-depleted T cells, or PBMCs. The dataset comprised deeply sampled blood TCRbeta repertoires from subjects exposed to, actively infected with, or recovered from COVID-19. The repertoires were released in a freely available public database meant as a resource for research on the immune response to SARS-CoV-2. Samples were obtained from the ongoing ImmuneRACE study (first 160 participants) and from over a thousand subjects provided by 6 global collaborators. Sample metadata almost always included a de-identified subject ID, COVID-19 status, age in years and sex. Where available, HLA class I and class II types were obtained from metadata supplied by the sample provider rather than from assay-based typing.

The germline ends are 15 bases apart after V is trimmed by 5 bases and J by 4 bases. The CDR3 sequence holds 15 residues, the cysteine and phenylalanine included. The read is trimmed to its CDR3 DNA, 45 bases read in frame from base 1. CDR1 and CDR2, per the germline V gene, are SGHRS and YFSETQ. TCRbeta CDR3 regions were amplified from genomic DNA using the immunoSEQ Assay, a bias-controlled multiplex PCR. As for the original processing: Nucleated cell counts per sample were estimated from amplification of reference gene primers within the assay. To quantify the absolute abundance of each unique TCRbeta CDR3 rearrangement, sequence reads were collapsed and filtered. For each sample, productive Simpson clonality was calculated as the square root of Simpson's diversity index across productive rearrangements. The clones in this table, taken by TCRdb from immuneACCESS, are in-frame only. Not every clone is retained; where verified, under half of the shortfall comes from an unresolved V gene, and the cause of the rest is unknown. V and J calls and clone size come straight from that table; D and trimming were deduced from the DNA. In this sample the table shows approximately 78,000 clones, roughly 87% of which occur a single time. Together, the top ten hold approximately 28% of the sample.

The collaborating institutions used their own protocols to collect whole blood in K2EDTA tubes. For TCRbeta analysis, collaborators shipped samples as frozen whole blood, isolated PBMCs, or DNA extracted from either of those sample types. Study-wide conclusions, independent of this receptor: The amount of clinical and demographic metadata varied by source and participant and was provided uncurated.

Comments on this clone: No antigen is known for it. No base qualities exist here, and no much larger clone lies one base off it.

Sample: peripheral blood. The source is a man in his forties or fifties with acute or convalescent COVID-19. Recombination connected TRBV5-1 to TRBJ2-2, with the D gene not clear enough to name. The CDR3 reads CASSHLVAPTGELFF. DNA sequence: TGCGCCAGCAGTCACCTGGTAGCCCCCACCGGGGAGCTGTTTTTT.